This T cell receptor beta chain was retrieved from a study of T cells in Graves' hyperthyroidism and ophthalmopathy. Findings and limits, study-wide: A model of 13 V-J features distinguished ophthalmopathy from stable hyperthyroidism.

This clonotype was seen more than once but under ten times. Its antigen is as yet unknown. Patients showing uncontrolled infection, other autoimmune disease, pregnancy or lactation were ineligible. Every diagnosis used clinical symptoms, serum thyroxine and TRAb, thyroid ultrasound and orbital computed tomography. RNA transcripts served as the template for amplifying TCR beta CDR3 regions. With the HTBI primer set, the TCR CDR3 went through a first round of RT-PCR. TCRdb reprocessed the multiplex PCR reads via MiXCR and lists one record per CDR3 protein. The table includes over 150,000 distinct CDR3 sequences, about a sixth detected once. V shed 0 bases and J shed 0 bases, with 9 bases lying between them. The CDR3 has 15 amino acids. Looked up from germline, CDR1 is LGHNA and CDR2 is YNFKEQ.

The receptor was derived from a woman aged 45-59 years with Graves' hyperthyroidism. Material: blood. The genes are TRBV4-2 and TRBJ2-7, with unresolved D. CDR3 nucleotide sequence: TGTGCCAGCAGCCAAGAGTTGCATATCTCCTACGAGCAGTACTTC. It specifies CASSQELHISYEQYF.